This is a list of T cell receptor beta chains from one sample in a study of blood T cell repertoires in COVID-19. Assay: immunoSEQ multiplex PCR; the TCRdb copy retains only in-frame clones and omits some. Of roughly 250,000 clones in the sample, about 85% are singletons; the top ten hold approximately 7.6%. The sample was peripheral blood. Receptors originate from a man aged 55-75 years who had recovered from COVID-19. The conserved cysteine and the conserved F or W are not part of the CDR3 here.

V gene	J gene	CDR3 protein
TRBV27	TRBJ2-3	ASSLFSPRIKDTQY
TRBV7-9	TRBJ1-1	ASSQGTTEAF
TRBV27	TRBJ2-1	ASSSVTSGGRNEQF
TRBV6-5	TRBJ2-1	ASSVSGGIREQF
TRBV27	TRBJ2-7	ASSFHRTSGGGSSSYEQY
TRBV25-1	TRBJ1-4	ASSESGEKLF
TRBV5-1	TRBJ2-5	ASSSGLAGGGETQY
TRBV6-5	TRBJ1-1	ASSSDQFREAA
TRBV5-1	TRBJ1-2	ASRGTGSYGYT
TRBV4-1	TRBJ1-1	ASSQDYRGLDTEAF
TRBV5-6	TRBJ2-3	ASSNSGRNPSTDTQY
TRBV30	TRBJ1-2	AGGGQPGVYGYT
TRBV5-4	TRBJ1-1	ASSSIQTGGATEAF
TRBV6-7	TRBJ2-5	ASSSTSGGVAEETQY
TRBV2	TRBJ1-2	ASSELPGVRYGYT
TRBV18	TRBJ2-2	ASSPLLVGVDTGELF
TRBV19	TRBJ1-1	ASSGVANTEAF
TRBV3-1/TRBV3-2	TRBJ2-6	ASSQRGQGRSGANVLT
TRBV19	TRBJ1-6	ASSNDRGHSPLH
TRBV9	TRBJ1-1	ASSASGQGGTEAF
TRBV6-5	TRBJ1-5	ASSKQAYNQPQH
TRBV11-3	TRBJ2-7	ASSLETGDFYEQY
TRBV5-1	TRBJ1-4	ASSLGHRGLEKLF
TRBV12-5	TRBJ2-2	ASGLVAGITGELF
TRBV7-9	TRBJ2-5	ASSLVSGLRETQY
TRBV15	TRBJ1-2	ATSRGGTGSYGYT
TRBV30	TRBJ1-4	AWTQRRGPGGKLF
TRBV5-1	TRBJ2-7	ASSFQGLEQY
TRBV27	TRBJ2-3	ASSAGEGPQYTQY
TRBV7-7	TRBJ2-7	ASSRHSPGQGINEQY
TRBV12-3/TRBV12-4	TRBJ1-1	ASSSNREAF
TRBV6-5	TRBJ1-6	ASSRQGSYNSPLH
TRBV15	TRBJ1-2	ATSSTPGQAAYGYT
TRBV10-3	TRBJ2-7	AISPQGPYEQY
TRBV30	TRBJ2-3	AWRGNGLRTTDTQY
TRBV3-1/TRBV3-2	TRBJ2-5	ASSPWTGGRQETQY
TRBV5-1	TRBJ2-1	ASSFTSGVYNEQF
TRBV5-1	TRBJ2-3	ASGDSTDTQY
TRBV5-1	TRBJ2-4	ASSIGTGGPKNIQY
TRBV7-2	TRBJ1-4	ASSQSLGQATNEKLF
TRBV6-1	TRBJ2-2	ASSEDDRRTGELF
TRBV5-1	TRBJ1-2	ASSLGDSSNYGYT
TRBV12-3/TRBV12-4	TRBJ2-5	ASSLAPETQY
TRBV5-1	TRBJ2-3	ASSLASGGADTQY
TRBV7-9	TRBJ2-5	ASSLATGQGRGETQY
TRBV7-9	TRBJ2-1	ASRGTRSHHNEQF
TRBV11-3	TRBJ2-3	ASSLEGRTTDTQY
TRBV30	TRBJ1-1	AWTGLGQGPSMNTEAF
TRBV29-1	TRBJ1-2	SVTTGTNYGYT
TRBV9	TRBJ2-1	ASSVAGGPENEQF
TRBV18	TRBJ2-7	ASSPPLAGALESYEQY
TRBV6-1	TRBJ2-6	ASSARPGGGANVLT
TRBV5-5	TRBJ1-1	ASSLTRDRGLNTEAF
TRBV5-8	TRBJ2-1	ASSLWTGGSNEQF
TRBV5-1	TRBJ2-3	ASSLTGLLTDTQY
TRBV30	TRBJ2-5	AWTHNEETQY
TRBV19	TRBJ1-5	ASSIGQGNFNQPQH
TRBV2	TRBJ1-4	ASSGDRGSNEKLF
TRBV18	TRBJ1-1	ASSSDRTTEAF
TRBV6-5	TRBJ2-1	ASSRGYNEQF